These T cell receptor beta chains were read from a single sample in a study of T-cell reconstitution after alpha-beta-depleted transplantation in children. TCRdb reanalysed the PCR reads using MiXCR and keeps one entry per CDR3 protein. The table records nearly 400,000 distinct CDR3 sequences, 20% of them present only once. Material: PBMCs from the stem cell graft donor, obtained from the stem cell graft. These TCRs come from a human donor who donated a stem cell graft to a child with acute myeloid leukemia. Both conserved end residues are part of each CDR3. The listing skips clone size in some rows; elsewhere it reads once, few, many or a size class.

TRBV29-1	many	14	TRBJ2-1	CSVEGSGREYEQFF
TRBV7-2	NA	14	TRBJ1-6	CASSLGGIRSPLHF
TRBV5-4	NA	15	TRBJ2-5	CASSSRDSKGETQYF
TRBV5-6	NA	14	TRBJ2-7	CASSLPGPSYEQYF
TRBV20-1	few	13	TRBJ2-1	CSSEGLENNEQFF
TRBV4-1	NA	17	TRBJ2-7	CASSQRRQRESTYEQYF
TRBV20-1	many	15	TRBJ2-7	CSALLGAGGYDEQYF
TRBV7-9	few	13	TRBJ2-3	CASSFLLTDTQYF
TRBV25-1	few	13	TRBJ1-2	CASREDDRGGYTF
TRBV12-3/TRBV12-4	NA	10	TRBJ2-3	CASRADTQYF
TRBV7-2	NA	14	TRBJ1-2	CASSLDRDGRGYTF
TRBV20-1	NA	15	TRBJ2-7	CSASDPPDRMNEQYF
TRBV5-6	NA	17	TRBJ1-1	CASSLRWGDGGGTEAFF
TRBV6-1	NA	15	TRBJ2-5	CASSDSGRAEETQYF
TRBV29-1	many	13	TRBJ1-1	CSNGGPSGTEAFF
TRBV29-1	few	14	TRBJ2-7	CSVGTGTIAGEQYF
TRBV5-1	NA	15	TRBJ2-2	CASSLGASETGELFF
TRBV20-1	few	13	TRBJ2-1	CSAPRDGGIEQFF
TRBV27	NA	13	TRBJ1-2	CASSLGESYGYTF
TRBV29-1	many	13	TRBJ2-7	CSVGTSGSYEQYF
TRBV5-4	NA	16	TRBJ2-3	CASSLLSGPLGDTQYF
TRBV19	NA	15	TRBJ2-1	CASSIGGGNYNEQFF
TRBV27	many	15	TRBJ2-3	CASSKTFHPTDTQYF
TRBV7-3	few	18	TRBJ2-1	CASSLGPGLAGSYNEQFF
TRBV12-3/TRBV12-4	few	13	TRBJ2-1	CASSSGTGDEQFF
TRBV21-1	NA	17	TRBJ2-7	CASSKGVRTGCFHEQYF
TRBV7-2	NA	16	TRBJ2-5	CASSLEGGRRQETQYF
TRBV29-1	many	13	TRBJ2-7	CSAQGGKSYEQYF
TRBV5-1	NA	13	TRBJ2-1	CASSHGLPNEQFF
TRBV12-3/TRBV12-4	NA	14	TRBJ2-2	CASRLAGNTGELFF
TRBV4-2	once	15	TRBJ2-1	CASSPPTGGRNEQFF
TRBV9	NA	15	TRBJ2-1	CASSDGGLGLDEQFF
TRBV28	NA	13	TRBJ1-1	CASNKKRNTEAFF
TRBV29-1	few	12	TRBJ1-6	CSVQWPYSPLHF
TRBV20-1	many	14	TRBJ2-3	CSASSGSGTDTQYF
TRBV20-1	NA	17	TRBJ2-1	CCARVIRPGTIDNEQFF
TRBV28	NA	12	TRBJ2-5	CASSFNRGNQYF
TRBV2	few	13	TRBJ2-7	CASQSGQPYEQYF
TRBV10-3	many	15	TRBJ2-7	CAISPTSAVGYEQYF
TRBV28	NA	15	TRBJ2-7	CASSSTGTDGGVQYF
TRBV29-1	NA	11	TRBJ2-3	CSAYSTDTQYF
TRBV12-3/TRBV12-4	few	15	TRBJ1-5	CASSFPGGSNQPQHF
TRBV20-1	NA	14	TRBJ2-3	CSARGWGGSNTQYF
TRBV20-1	many	12	TRBJ1-1	CSAGVVNTEAFF
TRBV4-1	NA	17	TRBJ2-5	CASSQGPTGTYQETQYF